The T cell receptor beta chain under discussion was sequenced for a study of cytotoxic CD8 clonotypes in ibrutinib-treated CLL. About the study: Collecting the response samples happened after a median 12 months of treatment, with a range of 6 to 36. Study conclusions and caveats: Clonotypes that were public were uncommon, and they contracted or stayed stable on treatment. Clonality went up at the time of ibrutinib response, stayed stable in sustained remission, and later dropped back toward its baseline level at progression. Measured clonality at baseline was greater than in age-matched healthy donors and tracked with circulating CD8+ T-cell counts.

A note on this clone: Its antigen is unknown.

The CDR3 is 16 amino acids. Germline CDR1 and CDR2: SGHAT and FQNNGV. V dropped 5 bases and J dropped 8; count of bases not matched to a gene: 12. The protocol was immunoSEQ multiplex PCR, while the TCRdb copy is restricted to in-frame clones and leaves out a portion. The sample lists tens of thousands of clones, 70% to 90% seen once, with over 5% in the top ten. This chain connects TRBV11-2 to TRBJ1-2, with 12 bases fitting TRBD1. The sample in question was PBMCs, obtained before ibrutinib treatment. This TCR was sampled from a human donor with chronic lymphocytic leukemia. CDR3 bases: TGTGCCAGCAGCAGGGACAGGGGGCCTTCAAGGGGCGGCTACACCTTC. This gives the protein CASSRDRGPSRGGYTF.